Following are 23 T cell receptor beta chains from one sample sequenced in a study of post-analysis software for immune sequencing data. Study outcomes and limitations: Comparison of patients with controls showed five TRBV segments more frequent in patients, TRBV5-6, TRBV5-1 and TRBV20-1 among them.

Included in the TCR beta cDNA libraries were unique molecular identifiers. Each CDR3 protein is one row after TCRdb ran MiXCR on the PCR reads. The sample lists about 540,000 distinct CDR3 sequences, around 31% seen once, with 5% to 6% in the top ten. No cognate antigen is known for these TCRs. Sample: blood. These receptors all stem from a girl aged 2-17 years with multiple sclerosis.

The V gene is TRBV29-1, the J gene TRBJ2-1, with 15 bases fitting TRBD2. V lost 1 base to trimming and J lost 6 bases; unmatched junction nucleotides: 1. In germline, CDR1 is SQVTM, CDR2 ANQGSEA. The CDR3 sequence is 15 residues long. This chain's CDR3 is CSVEGTSGGGNEQFF. The CDR3 nucleotides read TGCAGCGTTGAAGGGACTAGCGGGGGGGGCAATGAGCAGTTCTTC.

This clonotype was seen more than once but under ten times. The CDR3 loop is CSARGWQRGARETQYF. DNA for the CDR3: TGCAGTGCTAGAGGGTGGCAGAGGGGCGCGAGGGAGACCCAGTACTTC. This chain connects TRBV20-1 to TRBJ2-5; D tentatively reads TRBD1 or TRBD2 (5 bases each). The CDR3 sequence is 16 residues long. The V gene's germline CDR1 is DFQATT and CDR2 SNEGSKA (reference sequence). V was shortened by 1 base and J by 5 bases, with 20 bases between the two germline ends.

The CDR3: CASSLDGVQYGYTF. As DNA, the CDR3 is TGTGCCAGCAGCTTAGATGGGGTCCAGTATGGCTACACCTTC. The chain combines TRBV7-9 with TRBJ1-2, with D uncertain. Trimming pared 1 base from V and 5 bases from J, leaving 11 bases between. The CDR3 is made up of 14 amino acids. Germline-derived CDR1 and CDR2 are SEHNR and FQNEAQ (reference sequence).

The rearrangement links TRBV20-1 to TRBJ2-6, with D tentatively TRBD1 (5 bases). The V and J ends lost 6 bases and 0 bases respectively, with 15 bases between them. Germline CDR1 reads DFQATT; CDR2 reads SNEGSKA (reference sequence). This CDR3 spans 16 amino acids. The CDR3 region has the DNA TGCAGTGCAATTGACAGACCCTTCTCTGGGGCCAACGTCCTGACTTTC. Its protein product is CSAIDRPFSGANVLTF.

The J gene is TRBJ1-5, the V gene TRBV27; D unresolved. The CDR3 consists of 12 residues. The V end was cut by 6 bases, the J end by 6 bases, with 9 bases between. CDR1 and CDR2 (germline): MNHEY, SMNVEV (reference sequence). As DNA, the CDR3 is TGTGCCAGCAGGACCCTTTTTCAGCCCCAGCATTTT. It codes for CASRTLFQPQHF.

The chain carries TRBV20-1 and TRBJ2-5, with TRBD2 matching 8 bases. V shed 1 base and J 5 bases; nucleotides not matched to a gene: 6. Germline CDR1 DFQATT, CDR2 SNEGSKA (reference sequence). The CDR3 has 14 residues. The CDR3 DNA sequence: TGCAGTGCTAGAGTGGGGACTAGGGTCGAGACCCAGTACTTC. This encodes CSARVGTRVETQYF.

This clonotype was found a few times. In nucleotides, the CDR3 is TGTGCCAGCAGCTCACAGGGGATCAGCACTGAAGCTTTCTTT. Protein: CASSSQGISTEAFF. V gene TRBV3-1 combines with J gene TRBJ1-1; 7 bases fit TRBD1. V shed 5 bases, J shed 4 bases, and the junction held 7 bases outside the gene matches. Germline CDR1 and CDR2: LGHDT and YNNKEL (reference sequence). CDR3 length equals 14 residues.

In DNA form, the CDR3 reads TGCGCCAGCAGCTTTTCACCCTACGAGCAGTACTTC. This encodes CASSFSPYEQYF. The chain links TRBV5-1 to TRBJ2-7; D not certain. This CDR3 is built from 12 residues. The germline gives CDR1 SGHRS, CDR2 YFSETQ. Trimming shortened V by 2 bases and J by 2 bases, and 5 bases separated the two germline ends.

In its sample, this clonotype was seen a few times. CDR3 amino acids: CSARDRSSGANVLTF. Written as DNA, the CDR3 is TGCAGTGCTAGAGACAGGAGCTCTGGGGCCAACGTCCTGACTTTC. The chain combines TRBV20-1 with TRBJ2-6; no reliable D call. The CDR3 runs to 15 residues. Trimming left V 0 bases short and J 0 bases short, with 6 bases between. Germline V gene data show CDR1 as DFQATT and CDR2 as SNEGSKA (reference sequence).

This clonotype was counted only a few times. The gene calls are TRBV20-1 and TRBJ2-3; 10 bases match TRBD2. The V gene end was trimmed by 3 bases and the J gene end by 4 bases; junction bases not matched to a gene: 10. The CDR3 sequence is 16 residues long. The germline CDR1 and CDR2 sequences are DFQATT and SNEGSKA (reference sequence). The CDR3 coding sequence is TGCAGTGCTAGCCCTTTGAGCGGGGGGGGAGCAGATACGCAGTATTTT. This codes for CSASPLSGGGADTQYF.

This clonotype was counted ten times or more. For the CDR3, the DNA is TGTGCCATCAGCACCGGGACAGGGGCTGGCGACAACATTCAGTACTTC. Translation: CAISTGTGAGDNIQYF. This chain uses TRBV10-3 with TRBJ2-4; 10 nucleotides agree with TRBD1. CDR1 is ENHRY and CDR2 is SYGVKD in the germline V gene. V dropped 6 bases and J dropped 7; count of bases not matched to a gene: 12. This CDR3 contains 16 residues.

This chain connects TRBV6-5 to TRBJ1-5, with D possibly matching TRBD1 (5 bases). Germline CDR1 reads MNHEY; CDR2 reads SVGAGI. The V end lost 0 bases, the J end lost 5 bases, and 14 bases lay between the germline ends. The CDR3 consists of 16 residues. The CDR3 loop reads CASSYSTQGPYQPQHF. CDR3 bases: TGTGCCAGCAGTTACTCAACCCAGGGACCCTATCAGCCCCAGCATTTT.

The chain's CDR3 is CASSQASLSYEQYF. Here the CDR3 DNA reads TGTGCCAGCAGTCAAGCGAGCTTAAGCTACGAGCAGTACTTC. The rearrangement uses TRBV13 and TRBJ2-7; no clear D. This CDR3 is built from 14 residues. CDR1 and CDR2 (germline): PRHDT, FYEKMQ (reference sequence). The V end lost 6 bases, the J end lost 3 bases, and 15 bases lay between the germline ends.

This clonotype was detected a few times. The J gene is TRBJ2-1, the V gene TRBV13, with 9 bases fitting TRBD1. The CDR3 length is 17 residues. CDR1 and CDR2 (germline): PRHDT, FYEKMQ (reference sequence). V lost 0 bases to trimming and J lost 4 bases; unmatched junction nucleotides: 7. Here the CDR3 reads CASSLGNRGLRYNEQFF. CDR3 DNA: TGTGCCAGCAGCTTAGGTAACAGGGGGCTTCGTTACAATGAGCAGTTCTTC.

In this sample, this clonotype turned up a few times. V is TRBV10-2 and J is TRBJ2-3; 7 nucleotides match TRBD2. The CDR3 covers 17 residues. V was clipped by 0 bases and J by 2 bases; unmatched bases: 8. From germline, CDR1 is WSHSY and CDR2 SAAADI. The CDR3 nucleotides are TGCGCCAGCAGTGAGTCGGGGTTGCGGGGGTTCACAGATACGCAGTATTTT. The encoded protein is CASSESGLRGFTDTQYF.

The J gene is TRBJ1-2, the V gene TRBV3-1; D not certain. The CDR3 runs 13 residues. V lost 3 bases and J 3 bases, leaving 8 bases between the germline ends. Germline V gives CDR1 LGHDT, CDR2 YNNKEL (reference sequence). The CDR3 region is CASSQGWDYGYTF. The CDR3 bases are TGTGCCAGCAGCCAGGGCTGGGACTATGGCTACACCTTC.

The rearrangement uses TRBV29-1 and TRBJ1-1, with a weak D call TRBD1 (5 bases). Germline assignment: CDR1 SQVTM and CDR2 ANQGSEA. The germline V and J ends were trimmed by 3 bases and 0 bases, with 11 bases remaining between them. The length of the CDR3 is 14 residues. The CDR3 is CSVERRGMNTEAFF. CDR3 sequence (DNA): TGCAGCGTTGAGCGACGGGGCATGAACACTGAAGCTTTCTTT.

The V gene is TRBV5-1, the J gene TRBJ1-4, with TRBD1 identical over 9 bases. The V gene's germline CDR1 is SGHRS and CDR2 YFSETQ. The CDR3 has 16 residues. Trimming cost V 3 bases and J 5 bases; bases outside gene matches: 8. The CDR3 bases are TGCGCCAGCAGCTCGACAGGGGGAACAGAAAATGAAAAACTGTTTTTT. Protein sequence: CASSSTGGTENEKLFF. Looking up the rest from reference TRBV5-1 and TRBJ1-4 gives the full variable domain: KAGVTQTPRYLIKTRGQQVTLSCSPISGHRSVSWYQQTPGQGLQFLFEYFSETQRNKGNFPGRFSGRQFSNSRSEMNVSTLELGDSALYLCASSSTGGTENEKLFFGSGTQLSVL.

The sample holds one count of this clonotype. This sequence may be a read error, since a much larger clone differs from it by one base. The rearrangement uses TRBV10-3 and TRBJ2-3; D is uncertain. The CDR3 is made up of 14 amino acids. Germline V lookup: CDR1 ENHRY, CDR2 SYGVKD. CDR3 in DNA: TGTGCCATCAGGACATCCGATAGCACAGATACGCAGGATTTT. This encodes CAIRTSDSTDTQDF.

This clonotype was recorded many times. This chain joins TRBV5-1 and TRBJ2-4; no clear D gene. V was pared by 0 bases and J by 0 bases, with 7 bases between. Germline V CDR1 and CDR2: SGHRS, YFSETQ. The length of the CDR3 is 15 residues. The CDR3 coding sequence is TGCGCCAGCAGCTTGGGAAGGGTAGCCAAAAACATTCAGTACTTC. Encoded protein: CASSLGRVAKNIQYF.

The rearrangement joins TRBV20-1 to TRBJ2-1, with 8 bases matching TRBD2. Germline V gene sequence: CDR1 DFQATT, CDR2 SNEGSKA (reference sequence). Germline trimming cut 4 bases from V and 2 bases from J; bases unmatched to any gene: 10. This CDR3 comprises 16 residues. The CDR3 DNA is TGCAGTGCTAAGGAGAGCGGGGGTTTACCCTACAATGAGCAGTTCTTC. Its protein product is CSAKESGGLPYNEQFF.

The chain recombines TRBV12-3 or TRBV12-4 with TRBJ2-6, with D hard to call. V was shortened by 7 bases and J by 2 bases, with 12 bases between the two germline ends. CDR3 size: 15 residues. The CDR3 region is CASTGMRPGANVLTF. Here the CDR3 DNA reads TGTGCCAGCACCGGCATGAGACCTGGGGCCAACGTCCTGACTTTC.

In its sample, this clonotype was seen a few times. The chain joins TRBV6-2 or TRBV6-3 to TRBJ1-4; weak D call: TRBD1 (5 bases). Germline loops: CDR1 MNHEY, CDR2 SVGEGT. V was cut by 1 base and J by 0 bases, with 12 bases left in between. This CDR3 is built from 17 residues. The CDR3 coding sequence is TGTGCCAGCAGTTACTACCCAGGGCTTACAACTAATGAAAAACTGTTTTTT. This codes for CASSYYPGLTTNEKLFF.